Listed here is a single T cell receptor beta chain. Its specificity is unknown. V lost 3 bases and J lost 5, with 14 bases in between. Germline CDR1 KGHDR, CDR2 SFDVKD. CDR3 size: 15 residues. This sample is part of a study of Ad26.COV2.S vaccination and SARS-CoV-2 variants. Study results and caveats: Post-vaccination spike-specific CD8+ and CD4+ T cell responses reportedly had substantial breadth.

Method: immunoSEQ multiplex PCR; TCRdb's copy keeps in-frame clones and lacks some. This sample has 350,000 to 450,000 clones, with approximately 84% found just once. Treatment in this sample: 19 received Ad26.COV2.S at low or high dose, single or two shots; about 5 received placebo; per-sample allocation not given. On day 63 after the first injection, vaccine and placebo recipients gave samples. This sequence was found in a person aged 18-65 years who received the Ad26.COV2.S COVID-19 vaccine or a placebo. The sample in question was peripheral blood, obtained in a trial of Ad26.COV2.S vaccine versus placebo. The chain carries TRBV24-1 and TRBJ2-3; a possible D gene is TRBD1 (6 bases). CDR3 coding DNA: TGTGCCACCAGTGATCCCTCGCAGGGGCTAGATACGCAGTATTTT. As protein: CATSDPSQGLDTQYF.